This passage covers 12 T cell receptor beta chains from one sample sequenced in a study of blood T cell repertoires in COVID-19. Sequenced by immunoSEQ multiplex PCR; TCRdb stores in-frame clones only, minus some. The sample lists some 150,000 clones; just under 85% were seen once. The sequenced sample consisted of peripheral blood. Receptors were obtained from a woman in her fifties or sixties with acute or convalescent COVID-19.

The chain links TRBV15 to TRBJ1-4; a possible D gene is TRBD1 (5 bases). In germline, CDR1 is LNHNV, CDR2 YYDKDF (reference sequence). The length of the CDR3 is 15 residues. Trimming took off 0 bases at V and 5 bases at J, with 10 bases between the two ends. The CDR3 sequence is CATSRDFGGNEKLFF. The CDR3 coding sequence is TGTGCCACCAGCAGAGATTTCGGGGGGAATGAAAAACTGTTTTTT. Full variable domain (remainder filled in from reference TRBV15 and TRBJ1-4): DAMVIQNPRYQVTQFGKPVTLSCSQTLNHNVMYWYQQKSSQAPKLLFHYYDKDFNNEADTPDNFQSRRPNTSFCFLDIRSPGLGDTAMYLCATSRDFGGNEKLFFGSGTQLSVL.

The rearrangement uses TRBV11-2 and TRBJ1-3; 8 nucleotides line up with TRBD1. The ends lost 5 bases at V and 0 bases at J; junction bases unmatched: 6. In germline, CDR1 is SGHAT, CDR2 FQNNGV. The CDR3 extends over 16 amino acids. The DNA for the CDR3 is TGTGCCAGCAGCCCCTGGGACAGGAGCTCTGGAAACACCATATATTTT. As protein: CASSPWDRSSGNTIYF.

The CDR3 reads CASSMVGGTEAFF. In DNA form, the CDR3 reads TGTGCCAGTAGTATGGTGGGAGGCACTGAAGCTTTCTTT. The rearrangement joins TRBV19 to TRBJ1-1; no definite D call. This CDR3 is 13 amino acids long. The germline V gene has CDR1 LNHDA and CDR2 SQIVND (reference sequence). V was pared by 3 bases and J by 4 bases, with 9 bases between.

This chain joins TRBV19 and TRBJ2-1, with 11 bases that match TRBD2. The CDR3 spans 16 residues. After removal of 6 bases from V and 9 bases from J, the junction contained 13 bases not matched to a gene. Germline lookup yields CDR1 LNHDA and CDR2 SQIVND (reference sequence). The CDR3, as DNA: TGTGCCAGTAGGACGACCGGGACTAGCGGTCGGGGTGAGCAGTTCTTC. Protein: CASRTTGTSGRGEQFF.

The chain employs TRBV27 and TRBJ1-2, with 8 bases matching TRBD1. The CDR3 loop spans 16 amino acids. Germline loops: CDR1 MNHEY, CDR2 SMNVEV (reference sequence). V gave up 5 bases and J gave up 3 bases; unmatched junction bases: 11. CDR3 amino acids: CASSPGQGPSYYGYTF. CDR3 bases: TGTGCCAGCAGTCCAGGACAGGGCCCATCGTACTATGGCTACACCTTC.

The rearrangement joins TRBV4-1 to TRBJ1-2, with 7 bases matching TRBD1. Losses at the gene ends were 3 bases for V and 3 bases for J; bases not matched to a gene: 10. Looked up from germline, CDR1 is MGHRA and CDR2 is YSYEKL. The length of the CDR3 is 16 residues. The DNA of the CDR3 is TGCGCCAGCAGCCAGCTGGGTCCGGGACAGCACTATGGCTACACCTTC. As protein: CASSQLGPGQHYGYTF.

This clone was seen a single time. This chain's CDR3 is CSVAGPGQGGNQPQHF. The CDR3 DNA follows: TGCAGCGTCGCCGGGCCCGGACAGGGAGGAAATCAGCCCCAGCATTTT. V and J are TRBV29-1 and TRBJ1-5, with 8 bases fitting TRBD1. The germline V gene encodes CDR1 SQVTM and CDR2 ANQGSEA. J was trimmed by 4 bases and V by 6 bases; bases with no gene match: 14. The CDR3 length is 16 residues. The entire variable domain, with the rest obtained from reference TRBV29-1 and TRBJ1-5, is as follows: SAVISQKPSRDICQRGTSLTIQCQVDSQVTMMFWYRQQPGQSLTLIATANQGSEATYESGFVIDKFPISRPNLTFSTLTVSNMSPEDSSIYLCSVAGPGQGGNQPQHFGDGTRLSIL.

V usage is TRBV2 and J usage is TRBJ2-5, with a possible D match to TRBD1 (5 bases). The CDR3 loop spans 12 amino acids. V lost 6 bases to trimming and J lost 5 bases, with 10 bases between them. Germline assignment: CDR1 SNHLY and CDR2 FYNNEI. Written as DNA, the CDR3 is TGTGCCAGCAGGGACAATGGGGAGACCCAGTACTTC. This codes for CASRDNGETQYF.

The gene calls are TRBV5-1 and TRBJ2-1, with 8 bases fitting TRBD2. The CDR3 loop spans 16 amino acids. V trimming: 0 bases; J trimming: 4 bases; junction bases outside the gene matches: 6. From germline, CDR1 is SGHRS and CDR2 YFSETQ. This chain's CDR3 is CASSLALSGGYNEQFF. CDR3 DNA sequence: TGCGCCAGCAGCTTGGCCTTAAGCGGGGGTTACAATGAGCAGTTCTTC.

Remarks on this clone: This same CDR3 is encoded by further DNA sequences in the sample. V and J are TRBV5-1 and TRBJ1-1; 7 bases agree with TRBD1. V lost 2 bases to trimming and J lost 3 bases; unmatched junction nucleotides: 4. This CDR3 has 14 amino acids. CDR1 and CDR2 (germline): SGHRS, YFSETQ. The CDR3, as DNA: TGCGCCAGCAGCTTTGTTGGGACAGACACTGAAGCTTTCTTT. It yields the protein CASSFVGTDTEAFF. Full variable domain (remainder filled in from reference TRBV5-1 and TRBJ1-1): KAGVTQTPRYLIKTRGQQVTLSCSPISGHRSVSWYQQTPGQGLQFLFEYFSETQRNKGNFPGRFSGRQFSNSRSEMNVSTLELGDSALYLCASSFVGTDTEAFFGQGTRLTVV.

V and J are TRBV18 and TRBJ2-2; perhaps TRBD2 as D (5 bases). Germline values: CDR1 KGHSH, CDR2 LQKENI. V was cut by 3 bases and J by 4 bases, with 12 bases left in between. The CDR3 spans 15 residues. The CDR3 loop is CASSPRNSVTGELFF. For the CDR3, the DNA is TGTGCCAGCTCACCGAGAAATAGCGTCACCGGGGAGCTGTTTTTT.

V gene TRBV6-9 combines with J gene TRBJ1-1; 7 bases agree with TRBD1. V shed 6 bases, J shed 6 bases, and the junction held 7 bases outside the gene matches. Germline assignment: CDR1 MNHGY and CDR2 SVAAGI. The CDR3 consists of 13 residues. The CDR3 reads CASRIDRDPEAFF. The CDR3 nucleotides read TGTGCCAGCAGGATAGACAGGGACCCTGAAGCTTTCTTT.